Listed here are 13 T cell receptor beta chains from one sample, sequenced in a study of blood T cell repertoires in COVID-19. Clones were read by immunoSEQ multiplex PCR, and TCRdb kept only the in-frame ones, dropping some. This sample has tens of thousands of clones, with almost 90% found just once. Sequencing was done on a sample of peripheral blood. The receptors here all came from a woman of 80 years or more with acute or convalescent COVID-19.

The chain carries TRBV13 and TRBJ1-1, with 11 bases lining up with TRBD1. CDR1 and CDR2 from the germline V gene are PRHDT and FYEKMQ (reference sequence). The CDR3 length is 15 residues. V gave up 5 bases and J gave up 5 bases; unmatched junction bases: 7. The CDR3 coding sequence is TGTGCCAGCAGCCCTCGGGACAGGGGGAATACTGAAGCTTTCTTT. Translation gives CASSPRDRGNTEAFF.

The V call is TRBV2, the J call TRBJ2-5; D perhaps matches TRBD1 (6 bases). CDR1 and CDR2 (germline): SNHLY, FYNNEI. Trimming shortened V by 6 bases and J by 1 base, and 15 bases separated the two germline ends. This CDR3 is built from 15 residues. For the CDR3, the DNA is TGTGCCAGCAGCCAGGGGCCTTCCAGCCAAGAGACCCAGTACTTC. It codes for CASSQGPSSQETQYF.

Of note for this clone: The same CDR3 arises from other DNA sequences in this sample as well. J is TRBJ2-4 and V is TRBV7-2; 9 nucleotides align to TRBD1. Unmatched junction bases numbered 13, after V lost 4 bases and J lost 0 bases. Germline CDR1 is SGHTA and CDR2 is FQGNSA. This CDR3 is built from 19 residues. CDR3 protein: CASSSPGQGLSGAKNIQYF. The CDR3 DNA reads as TGTGCCAGCAGCTCGCCGGGACAGGGATTGTCTGGAGCCAAAAACATTCAGTACTTC.

The gene calls are TRBV5-1 and TRBJ1-1; weak D call: TRBD1 (5 bases). There are 16 residues in the CDR3. Trimming shortened V by 0 bases and J by 0 bases, and 12 bases separated the two germline ends. Germline loops: CDR1 SGHRS, CDR2 YFSETQ. CDR3: CASSLALGGVNTEAFF. CDR3 DNA: TGCGCCAGCAGCTTGGCTCTTGGGGGGGTGAACACTGAAGCTTTCTTT.

The chain employs TRBV5-1 and TRBJ2-5; 10 bases map to TRBD2. Germline V CDR1 and CDR2: SGHRS, YFSETQ. The CDR3 length is 17 residues. V dropped 7 bases and J dropped 1; count of bases not matched to a gene: 13. Written as DNA, the CDR3 is TGCGCCAGCCGAGTGGCTAGCGGGGGACTTATCCAAGAGACCCAGTACTTC. It is translated as CASRVASGGLIQETQYF. Looking up the rest from reference TRBV5-1 and TRBJ2-5 gives the full variable domain: KAGVTQTPRYLIKTRGQQVTLSCSPISGHRSVSWYQQTPGQGLQFLFEYFSETQRNKGNFPGRFSGRQFSNSRSEMNVSTLELGDSALYLCASRVASGGLIQETQYFGPGTRLLVL.

This sequence joins TRBV19 and TRBJ2-7; a possible D gene is TRBD2 (5 bases). This CDR3 has 14 amino acids. Germline CDR1 is LNHDA and CDR2 is SQIVND (reference sequence). V lost 3 bases, J lost 2 bases, and 11 bases lay in between. CDR3 nucleotide sequence: TGTGCCAGTAGTATTACGGGGAGAGCCTACGAGCAGTACTTC. This sequence encodes CASSITGRAYEQYF.

This clone was picked up one time. The chain combines TRBV5-1 with TRBJ2-3, with 10 bases fitting TRBD2. This CDR3 has 14 amino acids. The V gene's germline CDR1 is SGHRS and CDR2 YFSETQ. V was clipped by 5 bases and J by 3 bases; unmatched bases: 3. In DNA, the CDR3 is TGCGCCAGCAGTCTAGCGGGAGCAACAGATACGCAGTATTTT. Translated, it gives CASSLAGATDTQYF.

This chain links TRBV6-6 with TRBJ2-5; 7 positions match TRBD1. The trim removed 2 bases at V and 2 bases at J, leaving 5 bases unmatched. Germline CDR1 MNHNY, CDR2 SVGAGI (reference sequence). This CDR3 has 15 amino acids. The CDR3 region has the DNA TGTGCCAGCAGTTACCGTGGACAGGAGCAAGAGACCCAGTACTTC. It yields the protein CASSYRGQEQETQYF.

V gene TRBV18 combines with J gene TRBJ1-2; 9 bases are shared with TRBD1. J lost 8 bases, V lost 0 bases, and 10 bases had no gene match. The CDR3 is made up of 16 amino acids. Germline V lookup: CDR1 KGHSH, CDR2 LQKENI. The CDR3 region is CASSPPQEDRGRGYTF. CDR3 sequence (DNA): TGTGCCAGCTCACCACCCCAAGAGGACAGGGGACGAGGCTACACCTTC.

The chain links TRBV4-3 to TRBJ1-4; D is undetermined. V was trimmed by 0 bases and J by 6 bases, leaving 8 bases between them. This CDR3 is 14 amino acids long. CDR1 is LGHNA, CDR2 YSLEER, per germline. The CDR3 DNA reads TGCGCCAGCAGCCAAGAGGGCAGAGATGAAAAACTGTTTTTT. It is translated as CASSQEGRDEKLFF.

The genes are TRBV27 and TRBJ1-5, with D unresolved. The CDR3 totals 15 residues. Germline V gives CDR1 MNHEY, CDR2 SMNVEV (reference sequence). V was pared by 3 bases and J by 2 bases, with 11 bases between. This CDR3 is CASSFDGSGNQPQHF. The CDR3 DNA follows: TGTGCCAGCAGTTTCGACGGGTCAGGCAATCAGCCCCAGCATTTT.

The V gene is TRBV15, the J gene TRBJ2-2; a possible D gene is TRBD1 (5 bases). CDR3 length: 15 residues. V was clipped by 5 bases and J by 7 bases, with 17 bases between them. Germline V lookup: CDR1 LNHNV, CDR2 YYDKDF (reference sequence). The CDR3, as DNA: TGTGCCACCAGCCCCAGGGTTAGTCTAGGCGGGGAGCTGTTTTTT. Protein product: CATSPRVSLGGELFF.

The V call is TRBV6-2 or TRBV6-3, the J call TRBJ2-2; possibly TRBD1 for D (5 bases). Germline V gives CDR1 MNHEY, CDR2 SVGEGT. The CDR3 is 13 amino acids. V shed 4 bases and J shed 4 bases, with 7 bases lying between them. The CDR3 region is CASSLGVTGELFF. The CDR3 bases are TGTGCCAGCAGTTTAGGGGTCACCGGGGAGCTGTTTTTT.